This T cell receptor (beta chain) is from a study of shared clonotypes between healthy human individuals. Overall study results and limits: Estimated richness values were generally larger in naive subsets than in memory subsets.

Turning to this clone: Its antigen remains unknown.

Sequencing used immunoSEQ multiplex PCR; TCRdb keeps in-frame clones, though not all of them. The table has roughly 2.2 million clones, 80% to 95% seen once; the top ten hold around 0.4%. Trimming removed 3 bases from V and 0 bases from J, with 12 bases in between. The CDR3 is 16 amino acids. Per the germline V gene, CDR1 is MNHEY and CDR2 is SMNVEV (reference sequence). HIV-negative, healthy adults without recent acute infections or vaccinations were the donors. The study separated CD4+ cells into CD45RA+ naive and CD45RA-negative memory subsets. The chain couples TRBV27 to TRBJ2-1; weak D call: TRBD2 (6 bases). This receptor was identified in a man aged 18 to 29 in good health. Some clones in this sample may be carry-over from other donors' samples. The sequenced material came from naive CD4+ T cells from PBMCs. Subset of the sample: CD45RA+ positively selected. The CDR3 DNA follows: TGTGCCAGCAGTTTTTTAGGGCGGGACTCCTACAATGAGCAGTTCTTC. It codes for CASSFLGRDSYNEQFF.